This TCR beta chain was sequenced for a study of spatial heterogeneity in lung cancer. Study information: Alpha-chain detections were consistently fewer than beta-chain detections among the sequences. For the average unique TCR and UMI combination, more than 8.5 occurrences appeared in raw reads.

Looked up from germline, CDR1 is GTSNPN and CDR2 is SVGIG (reference sequence). V lost 5 bases and J lost 2, with 9 bases in between. CDR3 length: 12 residues. MiXCR, run by TCRdb on the 5' RACE reads, gives a single entry per CDR3 protein. The profile covers more than 30,000 distinct CDR3 sequences, with 4% to 6% appearing a single time and about a quarter taken by the ten largest. Time point noted: sample taken at primary tumor resection. Extraction of whole RNA from tumor, nontumor lung or frozen PBMC preceded unsorted sequencing. There were roughly 78 donors, all of them untreated patients with early-stage non-small cell lung cancer. Whole-study results and caveats: Ubiquitous expanded tumor TCRs appeared in blood more at resection than follow-up.

On this clonotype: Its target is not known.

The sequence derives from a female donor with early-stage non-small cell lung cancer. V usage is TRBV30 and J usage is TRBJ1-1; D call uncertain. The source was PBMCs, collected at surgery. The CDR3 region has the DNA TGTGCCTGGGCCCTTTTTAACACTGAAGCTTTCTTT. It codes for CAWALFNTEAFF.